This section outlines one T cell receptor beta chain sequence together with its context. This sample was included in a study of T cell responses to AZD1222 COVID-19 vaccine. Generated by immunoSEQ multiplex PCR, the TCRdb table keeps only in-frame clones and is missing some. The sample lists 65,000 to 90,000 clones; roughly 88% were seen once. The V segment lost 7 bases and the J segment 4 bases; nucleotides outside the gene matches: 8. Germline V lookup: CDR1 SGHDT, CDR2 YYEEEE. The CDR3 loop spans 14 amino acids. The source of this sequence is an adult in good health. The specimen comprised peripheral blood, sampled on day 0 of AZD1222 vaccination. The genes are TRBV5-6 and TRBJ1-3; the match to TRBD1 covers 7 bases. CDR3 residues: CASRETGIGNTIYF. The CDR3 bases are TGTGCCAGCCGTGAGACAGGGATCGGAAACACCATATATTTT.